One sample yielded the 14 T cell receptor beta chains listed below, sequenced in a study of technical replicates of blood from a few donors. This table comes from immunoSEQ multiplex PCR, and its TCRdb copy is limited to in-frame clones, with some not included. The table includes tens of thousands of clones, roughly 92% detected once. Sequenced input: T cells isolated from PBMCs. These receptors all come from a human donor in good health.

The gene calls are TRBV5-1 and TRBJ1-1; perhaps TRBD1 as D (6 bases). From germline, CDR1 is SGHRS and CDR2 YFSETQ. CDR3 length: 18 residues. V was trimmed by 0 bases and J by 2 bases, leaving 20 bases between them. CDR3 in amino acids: CASSLAKLIQGTNTEAFF. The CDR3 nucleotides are TGCGCCAGCAGCTTGGCCAAATTAATACAGGGCACAAACACTGAAGCTTTCTTT.

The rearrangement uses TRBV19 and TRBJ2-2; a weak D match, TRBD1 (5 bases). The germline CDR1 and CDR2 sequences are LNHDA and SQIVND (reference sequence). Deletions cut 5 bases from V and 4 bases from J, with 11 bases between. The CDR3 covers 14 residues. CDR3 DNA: TGTGCCAGTAGTTTGGGGCGAACCACCGGGGAGCTGTTTTTT. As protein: CASSLGRTTGELFF. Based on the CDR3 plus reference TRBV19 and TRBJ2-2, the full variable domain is DGGITQSPKYLFRKEGQNVTLSCEQNLNHDAMYWYRQDPGQGLRLIYYSQIVNDFQKGDIAEGYSVSREKKESFPLTVTSAQKNPTAFYLCASSLGRTTGELFFGEGSRLTVL.

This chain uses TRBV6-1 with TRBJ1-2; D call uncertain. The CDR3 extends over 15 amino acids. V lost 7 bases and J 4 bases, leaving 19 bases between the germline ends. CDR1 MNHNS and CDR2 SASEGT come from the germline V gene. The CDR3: CASTYSEGSGYGYTF. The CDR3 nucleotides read TGTGCCAGCACGTACAGCGAGGGCTCTGGCTATGGCTACACCTTC.

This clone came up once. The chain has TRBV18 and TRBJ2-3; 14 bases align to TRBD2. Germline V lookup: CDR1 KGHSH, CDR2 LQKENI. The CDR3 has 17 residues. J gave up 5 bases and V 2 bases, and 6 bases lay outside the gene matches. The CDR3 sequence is CASSPWGLAGERDTQYF. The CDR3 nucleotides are TGTGCCAGCTCACCATGGGGACTAGCGGGAGAAAGAGATACGCAGTATTTT.

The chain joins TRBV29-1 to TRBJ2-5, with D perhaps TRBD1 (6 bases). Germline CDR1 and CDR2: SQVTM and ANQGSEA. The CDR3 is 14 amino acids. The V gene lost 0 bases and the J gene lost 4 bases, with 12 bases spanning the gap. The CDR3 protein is CSVEDRAGVETQYF. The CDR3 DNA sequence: TGCAGCGTTGAAGATCGCGCAGGGGTAGAGACCCAGTACTTC.

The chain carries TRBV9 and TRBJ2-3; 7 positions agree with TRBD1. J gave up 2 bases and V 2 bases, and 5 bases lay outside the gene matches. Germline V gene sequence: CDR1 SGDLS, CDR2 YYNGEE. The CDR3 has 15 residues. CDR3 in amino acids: CASSVRDSHTDTQYF. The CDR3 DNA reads TGTGCCAGCAGCGTTCGGGACAGCCACACAGATACGCAGTATTTT.

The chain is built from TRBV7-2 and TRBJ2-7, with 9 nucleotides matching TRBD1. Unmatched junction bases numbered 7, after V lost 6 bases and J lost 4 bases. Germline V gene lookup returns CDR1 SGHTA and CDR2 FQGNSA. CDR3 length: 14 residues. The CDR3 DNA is TGTGCCAGCAGGCTGGGACAGGGTCAATACGAGCAGTACTTC. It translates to CASRLGQGQYEQYF.

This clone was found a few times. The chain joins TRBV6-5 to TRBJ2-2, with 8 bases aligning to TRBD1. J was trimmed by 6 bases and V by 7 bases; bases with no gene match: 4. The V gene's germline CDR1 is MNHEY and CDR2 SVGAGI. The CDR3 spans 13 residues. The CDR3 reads CASNGQGSGELFF. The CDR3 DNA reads TGTGCCAGCAACGGACAGGGCTCCGGGGAGCTGTTTTTT.

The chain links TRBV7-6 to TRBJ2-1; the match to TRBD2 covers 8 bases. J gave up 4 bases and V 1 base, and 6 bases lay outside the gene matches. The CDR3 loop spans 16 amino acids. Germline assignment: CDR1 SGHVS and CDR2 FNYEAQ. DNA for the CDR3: TGTGCCAGCAGCTTAGGATTACTAGCGGTTTACAATGAGCAGTTCTTC. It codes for CASSLGLLAVYNEQFF.

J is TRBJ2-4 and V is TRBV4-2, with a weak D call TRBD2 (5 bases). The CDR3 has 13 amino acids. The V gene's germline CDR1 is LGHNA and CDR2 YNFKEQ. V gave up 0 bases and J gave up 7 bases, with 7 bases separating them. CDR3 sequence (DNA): TGTGCCAGCAGCCAAGAAACGGGGAACATTCAGTACTTC. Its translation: CASSQETGNIQYF.

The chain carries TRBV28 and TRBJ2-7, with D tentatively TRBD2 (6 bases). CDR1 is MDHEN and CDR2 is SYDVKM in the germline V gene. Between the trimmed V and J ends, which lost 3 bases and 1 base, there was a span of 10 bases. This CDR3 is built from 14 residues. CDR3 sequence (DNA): TGTGCCAGCAGTTTCCAGGGAGGATCCTACGAGCAGTACTTC. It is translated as CASSFQGGSYEQYF.

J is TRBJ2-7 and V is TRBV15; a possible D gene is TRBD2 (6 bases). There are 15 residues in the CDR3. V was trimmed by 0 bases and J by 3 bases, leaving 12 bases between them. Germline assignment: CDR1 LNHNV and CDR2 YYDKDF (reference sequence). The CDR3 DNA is TGTGCCACCAGCAGAGACGCGGGCGGGAACTACGAGCAGTACTTC. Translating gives CATSRDAGGNYEQYF.

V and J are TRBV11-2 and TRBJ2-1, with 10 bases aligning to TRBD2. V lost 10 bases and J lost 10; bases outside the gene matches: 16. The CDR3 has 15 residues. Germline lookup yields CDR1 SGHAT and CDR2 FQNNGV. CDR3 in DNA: TGTGCCACCTCCCCCCAGGGGCTAGCGGGAGTCGAGCAGTTCTTC. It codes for CATSPQGLAGVEQFF.

Written as DNA, the CDR3 is TGTGCCAGCAGCCGGGAGATGAGGGGCGGGGAGCTGTTTTTT. Translating it yields CASSREMRGGELFF. The chain employs TRBV27 and TRBJ2-2; TRBD2 is a possible D gene (6 bases). Per germline, CDR1 MNHEY and CDR2 SMNVEV (reference sequence). V was pared by 6 bases and J by 7 bases, with 15 bases between. This CDR3 has 14 residues.